This TCR beta chain was sequenced for a study of blood T cells in healthy people across ages (dated by TCRdb to between 2014 and 2017). Concerning the study at large: In model experiments, template switching captured about one uniquely barcoded TCR beta cDNA molecule for every two T cells. The study measured age-related changes in TCR beta repertoire diversity using deep sequencing normalized with unique cDNA molecular identifiers. Donors were grouped into four age groups: young (average approximately 15 years), middle-aged (around 39), aged (around 56) and long-lived (about 90). The study analyzed two additional independent replicas of 1 million unique cDNA reads from the same blood draw for two donors, one aged 18 to 29 and one aged 80 or older. Overall results and qualifications from the work: Observed TCR beta diversity per million T cells fell roughly linearly with age, and a significant reduction was already apparent by age around 36. Total diversity estimates from one million sequenced T cells were considered lower bounds and underestimates. A strong correlation was found between observed TCR beta diversity and the percentage of naive T cells measured by flow cytometry. Conclusive comparison of naive and antigen-experienced compartments was prevented by the profiling of bulk unsorted PBMCs. Because donor CMV infection status was unknown, age-related changes in expanded clonotypes were potentially confounded. Compared with the aged group, the long-lived group had more naive CD4+ T cells, fewer expanded clones and increased TCR diversity, suggesting age selection.

The approximately 39 donors, aged 6 to 90 years, were systemically healthy Caucasian individuals from Russia. About 9.1 milliliters of peripheral blood were collected from each donor into EDTA-treated Vacutainer tubes. Ficoll-Paque density-gradient centrifugation was used to isolate PBMCs, with at least 6.5 million per sample. Trizol reagent was used to extract total RNA from PBMCs, with at least 5.5 micrograms per sample. For every donor, flow cytometry on a PBMC aliquot measured the percentage of naive CD45RAhigh/CD27high T cells. Library preparation was by 5' RACE. This sample was sequenced with an Illumina HiSeq 2500. A second PCR of roughly 6 to 11 cycles was run with a J-beta primer mix and a sample-barcoded 5' primer. A unique molecular identifier was introduced onto each TCR beta cDNA molecule by a template-switch 5' adaptor carrying 12 random nucleotides. Each sample yielded at least 2.5 million CDR3-containing paired-end reads. All of the RNA was converted into first-strand cDNA using the Mint cDNA synthesis kit, with a TRBC-specific oligonucleotide serving as the primer. Following uracil-DNA glycosylase treatment, all cDNA underwent a first 18-cycle PCR with the universal primers M1SS and BC2_uni_R. The authors' pipeline ran thus. For normalization, 1 million high-quality reads were randomly selected from each sample, with every read carrying a distinct molecular identifier. Instead of being binned into consensus sequences, reads that shared molecular identifiers were thrown out. MiTCR, set to a Q25 quality threshold and the strictest error-elimination algorithm, was used for CDR3 identification, clonotype clustering and error correction. A nonparametric unseen species model using Euler transformation provided a lower-bound estimate of total TCR beta diversity. TCRdb redid the processing of the public reads, applying fastp at Q25 and MiXCR, and retained in-frame beta chains. Each CDR3 protein appears once, grouped with its most common genes and DNA. TCRdb, not the original authors, processed these V and J calls. The sample yields more than 650,000 distinct CDR3 sequences; roughly 25% were counted once. The ten largest account for 3% of the sample.

Turning to this clonotype: The specificity of this receptor is unknown. No clone much larger than this one lies a single base away; base qualities are absent.

CDR1 and CDR2, per the germline V gene, are SGHRS and YFSETQ. Relative to germline, V is 4 bases shorter and J is 3 bases shorter, with 13 bases between their ends. The CDR3 runs 14 amino acids, cysteine and phenylalanine included. Only the CDR3 region is kept as DNA, spanning 42 bases read in frame from base 1. This sample was shared with a second study, whose subject was T cells of mothers and their children. The second paper further reports: Nine systemically healthy Caucasian individuals, comprising three mothers and their six children, were included as donors. cDNA synthesis used all of the extracted RNA, with approximately 1.4 ug of RNA in each 15 ul reaction. In the second PCR, the M1S primer added sample barcodes and 2-4 random nucleotides. Over 9 million TCR beta CDR3 reads came from each mother, compared with 3.3 million or so reads from each child. In both related and unrelated pairs, thymic selection shapes the output of TCR recombination in a similar way, with inherited differences having only a minor effect. Normalized repertoire overlap in related mother-child pairs was always slightly higher than in unrelated mother-child pairs, but the difference was never significant. With a sensitivity of approximately 93 clones per million clonotypes, no persistent microchimeric T cell clones were detected. Deep NGS was used in the study to compare the TCR beta repertoires of mothers and children and to look for features that separate related mother-child pairs from unrelated individuals. Mothers averaged about 40 +/- 4 years of age and children averaged about 12 +/- 4 years. After adapter ligation was performed with NEBNext reagents, the libraries were sequenced on an Illumina HiSeq 2000 with 100+100 nt paired-end reads. To prevent cross-contamination, the mother and child libraries were prepared one month apart and sequenced in separate runs. For each donor, between about 450,000 and 2,300,000 distinct TCR beta clonotypes were identified. Naive TCR beta clonotypes were estimated from low-frequency clonotypes matched to each donor's FACS-determined naive share, without sorting.

The rearrangement combines TRBV5-1 with TRBJ1-1, and possibly TRBD1, on 6 matching bases. The sequencing input was blood. This TCR came from a boy under 18 in good health. The CDR3 is CASSVRQADTEAFF. The bases are TGCGCCAGCAGCGTGAGACAGGCCGACACTGAAGCTTTCTTT.